This T cell receptor (beta chain) was observed in a study of spatial heterogeneity in lung cancer. Looking at the study overall: The study consistently detected more beta-chain than alpha-chain sequences. Each unique TCR and UMI combination was seen more than ten times on average in raw reads.

Time point: sample taken at primary tumor resection. Tumor, nontumor lung or frozen PBMC supplied whole RNA that was sequenced unsorted. The donor group consisted of 55 to 85 patients who had untreated, early-stage non-small cell lung cancer. The germline V and J ends were trimmed by 2 bases and 3 bases, with 10 bases remaining between them. The CDR3 loop spans 14 amino acids. Germline V gene data show CDR1 as MDHEN and CDR2 as SYDVKM. Regarding the study as a whole: Blood contained ubiquitous expanded tumor TCRs more at resection than at follow-up.

TCRdb re-derived calls from the 5' RACE reads in MiXCR, one entry per CDR3 protein. The sample has 80,000 to 95,000 distinct CDR3 sequences, over 8.5% seen once. As regards this clonotype: As yet, its antigen is unknown.

The chain employs TRBV28 and TRBJ1-1, with a tentative D call TRBD1 (6 bases). This TCR came from a male donor with early-stage non-small cell lung cancer. The sequencing here drew on PBMCs, taken at surgery. CDR3 nucleotides: TGTGCCAGCAGTTTAGACAGGCTCTACACTGAAGCTTTCTTT. Amino acids: CASSLDRLYTEAFF.